This T cell receptor (beta chain) was found in a study of vaccination and CD4 T cells after COVID-19 (dated by TCRdb to the early 2020s). Turning to the overall study: The convalescent cohort included six males and four females, with two Hispanic individuals, seven Caucasians, two Asians and one multiracial person. Participants got two doses of the Pfizer-BioNTech BNT162b2 vaccine (n=8) or two doses of the Moderna mRNA-1273 vaccine (n=2). Post-COVID blood samples from convalescent patients were collected a median of approximately 100 days after diagnosis, with a range of about 30 to 170 days. Post-vaccine blood samples were taken a median of approximately 76 days after the second vaccine dose, with a range of roughly 13 to 250 days. Overlapping spike peptide pools from SARS-CoV-2 and from the common cold coronaviruses HCoV-NL63, HCoV-OC43 and HCoV-229E were used as culture stimuli. As controls, cultures received a CEFX viral epitope pool (the positive control), an HIV-1 Nef peptide pool (the negative control), or no peptide at all. In ten to eleven COVID-19 convalescent patients and 4 infection-naive healthy vaccine recipients, the spike-specific CD4+ TCR repertoire before mRNA vaccination was compared with the repertoire after mRNA vaccination. The investigation overall reported the following: Only a relatively small number of convalescent patients were included in the study, and early timepoints following natural infection were not analyzed. Of the vaccine-specific clones in convalescent patients, 304 of 307, or nearly all, reacted only to SARS-CoV-2 spike and did not cross-react with common cold coronaviruses. The median number of SARS-CoV-2-reactive clonotypes rose from fewer than 25 after infection to roughly 38 after vaccination, but the change was not significant. Among the post-vaccine SARS-CoV-2-reactive clones in convalescent patients, a median approximately 90% showed up only after vaccination, which suggests vaccine-specific priming.

A word on this clonotype: Its antigen specificity is not known. No base qualities exist here, and no much larger clone lies one base off it.

The treatment or condition label of this sample denotes: roughly 11-day PBMC culture with coronavirus spike peptide pools or control peptides (ViraFEST assay). To expand antigen-specific T cells with peptide pools and then pick out the expanded clonotypes through TCR sequencing, the study relied on the ViraFEST assay. Negative nucleocapsid antibody tests before and after vaccination confirmed that the healthy vaccine recipients had no prior SARS-CoV-2 infection. PBMCs were cultured at about 2 million per well in IMDM supplemented with approximately 5% human AB serum and about 9.6 IU/ml IL-2, with roughly 9.5 ug/ml peptide pools added. Half of the culture medium was replaced with fresh IL-2-containing medium on days 3 and 7. CD4+ T cells were isolated after about nine days of culture through negative selection using the EasySep CD4+ T cell isolation kit. Ficoll-Paque Plus gradient centrifugation was used to isolate PBMCs from whole blood, and the isolated PBMCs were then either used fresh or cryopreserved at -140C. Culture conditions were generally each tested in triplicate wells.

Library method: PCR. DNA from cultured CD4+ T cells was subjected to TCR sequencing with the Oncomine TCR Beta short-read assay at the Johns Hopkins FTIC core. The QIAamp micro DNA kit was used to extract genomic DNA from the cultured CD4+ T cells. Oncomine TCR Beta libraries from cultured CD4+ T cells were pooled with unique dual indexes and sequenced on an Illumina iSeq 100. The source study handled its data this way. Non-productive sequences were removed, and CDR3s not starting with C, not ending with F or W, or shorter than 7 amino acids were discarded. Antigen-specific clonotypes were identified with the MANAFEST web application by comparing peptide-stimulated wells with reference and other culture wells. An FDR below 0.05, an odds ratio above 5, and a productive frequency above 0.1% in at least two of three replicate wells were required for clones to be considered positive. Cross-reactive clonotypes were defined as significantly expanded in both SARS-CoV-2 spike wells and at least one common cold coronavirus spike condition. Similarity between CDR3 sequences was evaluated in R version 3.6.1 using Levenshtein distances (stringdist) and unrooted phylogenetic trees (ape). In TCRdb, the public reads were trimmed at Q25 with fastp and aligned with MiXCR, with productive beta chains retained. Each entry is one CDR3 protein sequence, shown with its most common DNA and genes. It is TCRdb's table, rather than the study itself, that gives the V and J calls and clone size. This sample holds under 30,000 distinct CDR3 sequences; roughly 68% were observed only once. In total, the top ten clones hold roughly 20% of the sample.

CDR1 and CDR2 (MNHNS, SASEGT) derive from the germline V gene. Including cysteine and phenylalanine, the CDR3 has 14 amino acids. Just CDR3 DNA is preserved here, 42 bases in frame from base 1. The V end loses 5 bases and the J end loses 2 bases, and a stretch of 12 bases separates them. This sample comprised CD4+ T cells from blood, cultured in vitro, obtained after SARS-CoV-2 vaccination. The rearranged segments are TRBV6-1 and TRBJ2-5; the D region possibly corresponds to TRBD1 (6 bases align). The TCR sequence derives from a human donor who received a COVID-19 vaccine. The CDR3 has the sequence CASSLQGGQETQYF. The nucleotides are TGTGCCAGCAGTCTACAGGGCGGACAAGAGACCCAGTACTTC.